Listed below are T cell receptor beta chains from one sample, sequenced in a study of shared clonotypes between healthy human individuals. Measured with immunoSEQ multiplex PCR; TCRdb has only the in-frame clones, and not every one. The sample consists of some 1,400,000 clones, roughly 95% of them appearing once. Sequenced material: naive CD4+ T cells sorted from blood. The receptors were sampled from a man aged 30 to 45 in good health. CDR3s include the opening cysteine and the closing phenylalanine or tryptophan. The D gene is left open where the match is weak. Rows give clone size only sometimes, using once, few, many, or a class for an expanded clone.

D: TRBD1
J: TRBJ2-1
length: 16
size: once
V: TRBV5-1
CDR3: CASSLVLGQGYNEQFF
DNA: TGCGCCAGCAGCTTGGTATTGGGACAGGGCTACAATGAGCAGTTCTTC

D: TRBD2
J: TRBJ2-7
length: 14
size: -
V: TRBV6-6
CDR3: CASSASSGPYEQYF
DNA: TGTGCCAGCAGTGCTTCTAGCGGGCCCTACGAGCAGTACTTC

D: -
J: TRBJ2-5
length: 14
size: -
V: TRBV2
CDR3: CASRVALGQETQYF
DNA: TGTGCCAGCAGGGTCGCGCTGGGCCAAGAGACCCAGTACTTC

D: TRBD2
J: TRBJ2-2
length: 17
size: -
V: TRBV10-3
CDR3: CAIPRGLAGPNTGELFF
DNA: TGTGCCATCCCACGGGGGCTAGCGGGCCCGAACACCGGGGAGCTGTTTTTT

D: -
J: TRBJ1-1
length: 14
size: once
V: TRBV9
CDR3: CASSVAPKDTEAFF
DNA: TGTGCCAGCAGCGTTGCCCCGAAGGACACTGAAGCTTTCTTT

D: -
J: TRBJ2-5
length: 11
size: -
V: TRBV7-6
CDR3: CASSFKETQYF
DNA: TGTGCCAGCAGTTTTAAAGAGACCCAGTACTTC

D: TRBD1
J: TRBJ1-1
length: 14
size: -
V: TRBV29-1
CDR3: CSVARQGRGTEAFF
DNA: TGCAGCGTTGCAAGACAGGGGCGCGGTACTGAAGCTTTCTTT

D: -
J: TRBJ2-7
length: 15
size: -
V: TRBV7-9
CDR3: CASSKYSGSSYEQYF
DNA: TGTGCCAGCAGTAAATATTCGGGGAGTAGCTACGAGCAGTACTTC

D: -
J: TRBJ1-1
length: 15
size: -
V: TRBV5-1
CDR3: CASSLFGTANTEAFF
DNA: TGCGCCAGCAGCTTGTTCGGAACCGCGAACACTGAAGCTTTCTTT

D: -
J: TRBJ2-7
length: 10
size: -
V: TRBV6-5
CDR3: CASRPREQYF
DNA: TGTGCCAGCCGCCCGCGCGAGCAGTACTTC

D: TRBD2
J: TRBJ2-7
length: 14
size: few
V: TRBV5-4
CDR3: CASNQAGLLGEQYF
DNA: TGTGCCAGCAACCAAGCGGGATTACTCGGAGAGCAGTACTTC

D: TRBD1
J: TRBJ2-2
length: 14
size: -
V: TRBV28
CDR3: CASSGTGITGELFF
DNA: TGTGCCAGCTCCGGGACAGGGATCACCGGGGAGCTGTTTTTT

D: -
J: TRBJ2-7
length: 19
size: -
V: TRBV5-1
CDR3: CASSSRPSVFGVPPYEQYF
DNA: TGCGCCAGCAGCTCCCGGCCTAGTGTCTTCGGGGTCCCTCCCTACGAGCAGTACTTC

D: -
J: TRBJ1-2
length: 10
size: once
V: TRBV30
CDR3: CAWSEQGYTF
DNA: TGTGCCTGGAGCGAACAAGGCTACACCTTC

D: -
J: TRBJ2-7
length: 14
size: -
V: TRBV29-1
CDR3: CSVQLDTSSYEQYF
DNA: TGCAGCGTTCAATTGGACACCTCCTCCTACGAGCAGTACTTC

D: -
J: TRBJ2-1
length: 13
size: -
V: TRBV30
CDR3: CAWISSSYNEQFF
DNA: TGTGCCTGGATTTCGAGCTCCTACAATGAGCAGTTCTTC

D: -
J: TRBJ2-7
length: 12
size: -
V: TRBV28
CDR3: CASSLVVYEQYF
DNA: TGTGCCAGCAGTTTAGTGGTATACGAGCAGTACTTC

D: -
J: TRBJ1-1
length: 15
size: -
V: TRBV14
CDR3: CASSQRGPENTEAFF
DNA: TGTGCCAGCAGCCAACGAGGCCCCGAGAACACTGAAGCTTTCTTT

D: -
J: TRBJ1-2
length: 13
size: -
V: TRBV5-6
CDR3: CASSLVGSEGYTF
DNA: TGTGCCAGCAGCTTGGTAGGTTCGGAGGGCTACACCTTC

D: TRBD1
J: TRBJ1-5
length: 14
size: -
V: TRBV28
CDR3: CASSLDRGTQPQHF
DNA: TGTGCCAGCAGTCTGGACAGGGGTACTCAGCCCCAGCATTTT

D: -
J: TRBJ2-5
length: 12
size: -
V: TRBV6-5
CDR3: CASLDYQETQYF
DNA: TGTGCCAGCCTCGACTACCAAGAGACCCAGTACTTC

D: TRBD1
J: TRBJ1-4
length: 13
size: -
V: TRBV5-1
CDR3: CASSWDRGEKLFF
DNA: TGCGCCAGCAGTTGGGACAGGGGTGAAAAACTGTTTTTT

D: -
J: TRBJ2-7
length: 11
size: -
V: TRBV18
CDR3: CASSPGYEQYF
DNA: TGTGCCAGCTCACCCGGGTACGAGCAGTACTTC

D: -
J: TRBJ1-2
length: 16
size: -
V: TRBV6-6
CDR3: CASSSPEGLLDYGYTF
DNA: TGTGCCAGCAGTTCCCCAGAAGGGCTACTCGACTATGGCTACACCTTC

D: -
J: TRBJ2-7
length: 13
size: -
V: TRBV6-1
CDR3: CASSWGGPYEQYF
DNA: TGTGCCAGCAGTTGGGGGGGCCCCTACGAGCAGTACTTC

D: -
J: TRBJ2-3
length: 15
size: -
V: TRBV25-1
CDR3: CASSIGGPSTDTQYF
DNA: TGTGCCAGCAGTATCGGGGGCCCTAGCACAGATACGCAGTATTTT